The 30 T cell receptor beta chains below were found in one sample sequenced in a study of T cell responses to AZD1222 COVID-19 vaccine. Profiling relied on immunoSEQ multiplex PCR, and the TCRdb table lists in-frame clones only, not all of them. This sample has about 150,000 clones, with roughly nine tenths found just once. The source was peripheral blood, collected 28 days after the second AZD1222 dose. The receptors stem from an adult who received the AZD1222 COVID-19 vaccine.

J is TRBJ2-4 and V is TRBV7-9, with 13 bases lining up with TRBD2. With V trimmed by 0 bases and J by 13 bases, 3 bases remained unmatched. This CDR3 region has 14 residues. Germline values: CDR1 SEHNR, CDR2 FQNEAQ (reference sequence). The CDR3, as DNA: TGTGCCAGCAGCTTAGCGGGACTAGCGGGATCCCAGTACTTC. This codes for CASSLAGLAGSQYF.

The chain employs TRBV2 and TRBJ1-2; TRBD1 might be the D (5 bases). Germline CDR1 and CDR2: SNHLY and FYNNEI. V shed 10 bases and J shed 8 bases, with 17 bases lying between them. The CDR3 consists of 12 residues. The CDR3 loop reads CAKAHLGEGYTF. In DNA form, the CDR3 reads TGTGCCAAAGCACACTTGGGGGAAGGCTACACCTTC.

The sample holds one count of this clone. This CDR3 reads CASSSRGRTEAFF. Here the CDR3 DNA reads TGTGCCAGCAGCTCCCGGGGGAGGACTGAAGCTTTCTTT. The chain carries TRBV12-3 or TRBV12-4 and TRBJ1-1; D perhaps matches TRBD1 (5 bases). Trimming took off 6 bases at V and 5 bases at J, with 13 bases between the two ends. The CDR3 is made up of 13 amino acids.

The chain combines TRBV30 with TRBJ1-6; maybe TRBD1 (6 bases). Germline V lookup: CDR1 GTSNPN, CDR2 SVGIG (reference sequence). The CDR3 runs 13 residues. The V gene lost 8 bases and the J gene lost 7 bases, with 15 bases spanning the gap. In nucleotides, the CDR3 is TGTGCCGGCATGACAGGTGACAATTCACCCCTCCACTTT. It encodes CAGMTGDNSPLHF.

J is TRBJ2-7 and V is TRBV7-8; D tentatively fits TRBD1 or TRBD2 (5 bases each). Germline lookup yields CDR1 SGHVS and CDR2 FQNEAQ. This CDR3 spans 14 amino acids. Deletions cut 10 bases from V and 2 bases from J, with 18 bases between. The CDR3 loop reads CATTPGPITYEQYF. CDR3 coding DNA: TGTGCCACGACGCCGGGACCAATTACCTACGAGCAGTACTTC.

The rearrangement uses TRBV6-5 and TRBJ2-2; weak D call: TRBD2 (6 bases). Trimming cost V 4 bases and J 5 bases, with 8 bases left between them. This CDR3 is 13 amino acids long. Germline V gives CDR1 MNHEY, CDR2 SVGAGI. The CDR3 coding sequence is TGTGCCAGCAGTTTGGGGGGTACCGGGGAGCTGTTTTTT. Translated: CASSLGGTGELFF.

J is TRBJ2-2 and V is TRBV6-5; tentatively, D is TRBD1 (6 bases). V was cut by 7 bases and J by 0 bases, with 12 bases left in between. Germline V gene lookup returns CDR1 MNHEY and CDR2 SVGAGI. This CDR3 has 15 amino acids. The CDR3 DNA reads as TGTGCCAGCACTAGGACAGTACCGAACACCGGGGAGCTGTTTTTT. Amino acids: CASTRTVPNTGELFF.

J is TRBJ1-1 and V is TRBV9; no reliable D call. V lost 6 bases and J 1 base, leaving 16 bases between the germline ends. This CDR3 has 15 amino acids. Germline-derived CDR1 and CDR2 are SGDLS and YYNGEE. CDR3 loop: CASKPLGGGNTEAFF. The CDR3 DNA reads as TGTGCCAGCAAACCTTTGGGCGGAGGGAACACTGAAGCTTTCTTT. Variable domain in full (rest from reference TRBV9 and TRBJ1-1): DSGVTQTPKHLITATGQRVTLRCSPRSGDLSVYWYQQSLDQGLQFLIQYYNGEERAKGNILERFSAQQFPDLHSELNLSSLELGDSALYFCASKPLGGGNTEAFFGQGTRLTVV.

Worth noting for this clone: One end of the junction is discordant with germline, which a read error may explain. In the same sample, other DNA sequences code for this CDR3. V gene TRBV3-1 (or the pseudogene TRBV3-2) combines with J gene TRBJ2-2, with 9 positions matching TRBD2. The CDR3 length is 17 residues. CDR1 is LGHDT, CDR2 YNNKEL, per germline (reference sequence). In nucleotides, the CDR3 is TGCGCCAGCAGCCAGTTCGCGGGGGGGCCGGGGAACGGGGAGCTGTTTTTT. This gives the protein CASSQFAGGPGNGELFF.

J is TRBJ2-7 and V is TRBV2; 9 bases align to TRBD1. The length of the CDR3 is 15 residues. Germline assignment: CDR1 SNHLY and CDR2 FYNNEI. V shed 8 bases, J shed 2 bases, and the junction held 10 bases outside the gene matches. The CDR3 region has the DNA TGTGCCAGCGTGGATCTACAGGGGGCGACCTACGAGCAGTACTTC. Translation: CASVDLQGATYEQYF.

V gene TRBV2 combines with J gene TRBJ1-1; 8 nucleotides align to TRBD1. The length of the CDR3 is 13 residues. The V gene end was trimmed by 6 bases and the J gene end by 7 bases; junction bases not matched to a gene: 7. CDR1 SNHLY and CDR2 FYNNEI come from the germline V gene. In nucleotides, the CDR3 is TGTGCCAGCAGCGGGGGGACAGGCCGTGAAGCTTTCTTT. Residues: CASSGGTGREAFF.

The V call is TRBV7-8, the J call TRBJ2-5, with 13 bases identical to TRBD2. The junction had 1 base not matched to a gene; V was cut back by 2 bases and J by 4 bases. Germline assignment: CDR1 SGHVS and CDR2 FQNEAQ. The CDR3 sequence is 15 residues long. CDR3 in amino acids: CASSLTSGGGETQYF. DNA of the CDR3: TGTGCCAGCAGCTTAACTAGCGGGGGGGGAGAGACCCAGTACTTC.

V is TRBV5-4 and J is TRBJ2-3, with TRBD1 as a possible D gene (5 bases). The CDR3 is made up of 15 amino acids. Germline CDR1 and CDR2: SGHNT and YYREEE (reference sequence). The V and J ends lost 2 bases and 2 bases respectively, with 12 bases between them. This CDR3 is CASSFIAGFTDTQYF. The CDR3 region has the DNA TGTGCCAGCAGCTTTATAGCAGGGTTCACAGATACGCAGTATTTT.

The chain links TRBV10-3 to TRBJ1-4; no definite D call. CDR3 length equals 13 residues. Germline V gives CDR1 ENHRY, CDR2 SYGVKD. Trimming stripped 3 bases from V and 6 bases from J, with 8 bases between. The CDR3 bases are TGTGCCATCAGTGATGCTGGGGATGAAAAACTGTTTTTT. Encoded protein: CAISDAGDEKLFF.

The genes are TRBV24-1 and TRBJ2-1; 8 bases are a match to TRBD1. The V and J ends lost 2 bases and 1 base, in that order; junction bases with no gene match: 3. Germline V CDR1 and CDR2: KGHDR, SFDVKD. There are 16 residues in the CDR3. The CDR3, as DNA: TGTGCCACCAGTGATTGGAGGGACAGGTCCTACAATGAGCAGTTCTTC. Protein sequence: CATSDWRDRSYNEQFF.

The CDR3: CAWSVRRGFNQPQHF. The DNA of the CDR3 is TGTGCCTGGAGTGTACGCCGGGGATTCAATCAGCCCCAGCATTTT. The chain joins TRBV30 to TRBJ1-5; unclear D gene. The germline CDR1 and CDR2 sequences are GTSNPN and SVGIG (reference sequence). The CDR3 runs 15 residues. The V gene lost 0 bases and the J gene lost 3 bases, with 12 bases spanning the gap.

The V and J genes are TRBV6-5 and TRBJ1-1; D is uncertain. Trimming took off 6 bases at V and 3 bases at J, with 14 bases between the two ends. The CDR3 contains 14 residues. Germline V CDR1 and CDR2: MNHEY, SVGAGI. CDR3 region: CASRREWWDTEAFF. The CDR3, as DNA: TGTGCCAGCAGACGAGAGTGGTGGGACACTGAAGCTTTCTTT.

As DNA, the CDR3 is TGTGCCAGCAGCGCCTCGGGACTAGCGGGAGTGGCCTACAATGAGCAGTTCTTC. This codes for CASSASGLAGVAYNEQFF. The chain couples TRBV9 to TRBJ2-1, with TRBD2 matching 14 bases. The CDR3 is made up of 18 amino acids. Germline CDR1 SGDLS, CDR2 YYNGEE. V lost 3 bases, J lost 2 bases, and 7 bases stayed unmatched.

The chain carries TRBV30 and TRBJ1-2; D is unclear. V lost 4 bases and J lost 5, with 14 bases in between. This CDR3 is 13 amino acids long. CDR1 is GTSNPN and CDR2 is SVGIG in the germline V gene (reference sequence). The DNA for the CDR3 is TGTGCCTGGATCGCCCCAGGATGGTATGGCTACACCTTC. Amino acid sequence: CAWIAPGWYGYTF.

The rearrangement uses TRBV3-1 (or the pseudogene TRBV3-2) and TRBJ2-3; tentatively, D is TRBD2 (9 bases). The CDR3 has 21 amino acids. Trimming shortened V by 2 bases and J by 4 bases, and 31 bases separated the two germline ends. The germline CDR1 and CDR2 sequences are LGHDT and YNNKEL (reference sequence). CDR3: CASSQPGQGRIVGLAADTQYF. CDR3 DNA: TGTGCCAGCAGCCAACCCGGACAGGGAAGAATTGTGGGACTAGCAGCAGATACGCAGTATTTT.

This clone was seen only a few times. The J gene is TRBJ1-2, the V gene TRBV30; no definite D call. The length of the CDR3 is 15 residues. V dropped 0 bases and J dropped 0 bases, with 11 bases sitting between them. Germline V gene data show CDR1 as GTSNPN and CDR2 as SVGIG (reference sequence). CDR3 sequence (DNA): TGTGCCTGGAGTGTTGGCAGGTCCCCTAACTATGGCTACACCTTC. It is translated as CAWSVGRSPNYGYTF.

CDR3 nucleotides: TGCAGTGCTAGTGGATCGGGACACCAAAATGAAAAACTGTTTTTT. Translating gives CSASGSGHQNEKLFF. The chain combines TRBV20-1 with TRBJ1-4, with D possibly matching TRBD1 (6 bases). The CDR3 covers 15 residues. The V gene lost 3 bases and the J gene lost 5 bases, with 16 bases spanning the gap. Germline V gene sequence: CDR1 DFQATT, CDR2 SNEGSKA (reference sequence).

The V call is TRBV2, the J call TRBJ1-1, with 10 bases that match TRBD1. The CDR3 runs to 16 residues. Per germline, CDR1 SNHLY and CDR2 FYNNEI. The junction had 13 bases not matched to a gene; V was cut back by 7 bases and J by 5 bases. CDR3 nucleotide sequence: TGTGCCAGCATTTTCAGACCGGGACAGGGGAAAACTGAAGCTTTCTTT. This sequence encodes CASIFRPGQGKTEAFF.

The V gene is TRBV3-1 (or the pseudogene TRBV3-2), the J gene TRBJ2-1; 11 positions agree with TRBD1. The V gene end was trimmed by 5 bases and the J gene end by 5 bases; junction bases not matched to a gene: 5. The CDR3 is made up of 15 amino acids. The germline CDR1 and CDR2 sequences are LGHDT and YNNKEL (reference sequence). CDR3 protein: CASSIGQGANNEQFF. The DNA of the CDR3 is TGTGCCAGCAGCATTGGACAGGGGGCTAACAATGAGCAGTTCTTC.

The rearrangement uses TRBV7-2 and TRBJ1-1, with D tentatively TRBD1 (5 bases). The CDR3 is 16 residues long. V was shortened by 1 base and J by 0 bases, with 12 bases between the two germline ends. The germline V gene encodes CDR1 SGHTA and CDR2 FQGNSA. Here the CDR3 reads CASSLGQLNLNTEAFF. The CDR3 nucleotides read TGTGCCAGCAGCTTAGGACAGCTTAACCTGAACACTGAAGCTTTCTTT.

V usage is TRBV7-2 and J usage is TRBJ2-1; a possible D gene is TRBD1 (6 bases). V dropped 5 bases and J dropped 0 bases, with 11 bases sitting between them. CDR1 SGHTA and CDR2 FQGNSA come from the germline V gene. The CDR3 totals 15 residues. CDR3 sequence: CASSPRTASYNEQFF. CDR3 coding DNA: TGTGCCAGCAGCCCGCGGACAGCCTCCTACAATGAGCAGTTCTTC.

The chain carries TRBV6-4 and TRBJ1-2, with 10 bases lining up with TRBD1. CDR3 length: 16 residues. With 3 bases clipped from V and 4 bases from J, the junction kept 8 bases outside the gene matches. In germline, CDR1 is MRHNA, CDR2 SNTAGT. CDR3 in DNA: TGTGCCAGCAGTGAAAGCGCAGGGGACAGGGGCTATGGCTACACCTTC. This gives the protein CASSESAGDRGYGYTF.

The chain combines TRBV19 with TRBJ1-1; D is perhaps TRBD1 (5 bases). The CDR3 is made up of 13 amino acids. V was shortened by 9 bases and J by 0 bases, with 11 bases between the two germline ends. Per the germline V gene, CDR1 is LNHDA and CDR2 is SQIVND (reference sequence). In DNA, the CDR3 is TGTGCCAGACCAGTAGGGGTGAACACTGAAGCTTTCTTT. This gives the protein CARPVGVNTEAFF.

The chain couples TRBV2 to TRBJ2-1; 13 bases agree with TRBD2. Germline assignment: CDR1 SNHLY and CDR2 FYNNEI. V shed 7 bases and J 4 bases; nucleotides not matched to a gene: 4. There are 15 residues in the CDR3. The CDR3 nucleotides read TGTGCCAGCAAATCGACTAGCGGGGGGTACAATGAGCAGTTCTTC. This encodes CASKSTSGGYNEQFF.

The gene calls are TRBV6-1 and TRBJ2-7; no clear D. Trimming left V 2 bases short and J 7 bases short, with 12 bases between. Germline lookup yields CDR1 MNHNS and CDR2 SASEGT. There are 13 residues in the CDR3. Written as DNA, the CDR3 is TGTGCCAGCAGTGAATCCGGGTTGGGGGAGCAGTACTTC. Its translation: CASSESGLGEQYF.